This record concerns one TCR beta chain sequence. This entry comes from a study of blood T cell repertoires in COVID-19. Study-level background: The cDNA or gDNA used as material had been derived from T cells, B-cell-depleted T cells, or PBMCs.

Only in-frame clones appear in the TCRdb table, and some are missing; sequencing was by immunoSEQ multiplex PCR. Of about 150,000 clones listed, about 80% are singletons. Trimming took 4 bases from V and 1 from J, leaving 16 bases between them. This CDR3 has 16 residues. Germline V CDR1 and CDR2: MNHEY, SMNVEV (reference sequence). The sequenced material came from peripheral blood. This TCR was sampled from a human donor in a cohort sampled during active COVID-19. The V gene is TRBV27, the J gene TRBJ1-1; a possible D gene is TRBD1 (6 bases). The CDR3 DNA reads TGTGCCAGCAGTTCTGATGGGGGCGGAAGGAACACTGAAGCTTTCTTT. Its translation is CASSSDGGGRNTEAFF.